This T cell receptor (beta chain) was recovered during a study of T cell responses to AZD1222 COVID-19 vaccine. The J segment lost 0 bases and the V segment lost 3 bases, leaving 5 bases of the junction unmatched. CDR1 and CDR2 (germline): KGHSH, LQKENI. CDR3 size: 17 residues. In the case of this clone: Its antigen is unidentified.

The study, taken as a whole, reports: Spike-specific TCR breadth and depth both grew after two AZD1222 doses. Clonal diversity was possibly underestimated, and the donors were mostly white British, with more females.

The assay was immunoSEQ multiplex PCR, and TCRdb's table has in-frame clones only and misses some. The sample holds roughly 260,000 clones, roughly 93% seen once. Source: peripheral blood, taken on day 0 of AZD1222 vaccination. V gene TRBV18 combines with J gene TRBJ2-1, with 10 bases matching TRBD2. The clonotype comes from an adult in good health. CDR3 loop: CASSPELAGRSYNEQFF. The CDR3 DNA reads TGTGCCAGCTCACCGGAACTAGCGGGACGCTCCTACAATGAGCAGTTCTTC.